This entry is about one T cell receptor (beta chain). Per the original methods: Estimation of nucleated cell counts relied on the amplification of reference gene primers. The repertoire was sequenced with immunoSEQ multiplex PCR; TCRdb's copy has only in-frame clones and lacks some. That table is the source of V, J and clone size, and D and trimming were worked out from the DNA. The sample consists of roughly 100,000 clones, 80% to 95% of them appearing once. The data were taken from a study of blood T cell repertoires in COVID-19. About the study: Acute and convalescent COVID-19 samples came from the United States, Italy and Spain. Sources were T cells, B-cell-depleted T cells, or PBMCs; the material itself was cDNA or gDNA.

This CDR3 comprises 14 residues. CDR1 is MNHEY, CDR2 SVGAGI, per germline. The junction had 4 bases not matched to a gene; V was cut back by 5 bases and J by 4 bases. This receptor was obtained from a man aged 18 to 30 with acute or convalescent COVID-19. The chain employs TRBV6-5 and TRBJ2-1; 8 bases align to TRBD1. The sequenced sample consisted of peripheral blood. The CDR3 bases are TGTGCCAGCAGTCCGGGACAGGCATACAATGAGCAGTTCTTC. It is translated as CASSPGQAYNEQFF.